Presented here are 11 T cell receptor beta chains from one specimen sequenced in a study of Ad26.COV2.S vaccination and SARS-CoV-2 variants. Treatment indicated: about 20 received Ad26.COV2.S at low or high dose, single or two shots; roughly 5 received placebo; per-sample allocation not given. At day 63 after the first vaccine or placebo injection, samples were drawn. Assay: immunoSEQ multiplex PCR; the TCRdb copy retains only in-frame clones and omits some. The data contain about 350,000 clones, approximately 90% of them singletons. This sample comprised peripheral blood, obtained in a trial of Ad26.COV2.S vaccine versus placebo. Receptor source: a person aged 18 to 65 who received the Ad26.COV2.S COVID-19 vaccine or a placebo.

The chain is built from TRBV18 and TRBJ2-3, with a weak D call TRBD1 (6 bases). The germline V and J ends were trimmed by 3 bases and 0 bases, with 10 bases remaining between them. The germline CDR1 and CDR2 sequences are KGHSH and LQKENI. The length of the CDR3 is 15 residues. DNA of the CDR3: TGTGCCAGCTCACCTCAGGGGATTAGCACAGATACGCAGTATTTT. Its protein is CASSPQGISTDTQYF.

The chain is built from TRBV30 and TRBJ2-7; the match to TRBD2 covers 9 bases. V was clipped by 3 bases and J by 0 bases; unmatched bases: 0. The CDR3 consists of 13 residues. In germline, CDR1 is GTSNPN, CDR2 SVGIG (reference sequence). The CDR3 region has the DNA TGTGCCTGGAGGGGACTAGCCTCCTACGAGCAGTACTTC. Residues: CAWRGLASYEQYF.

The chain links TRBV9 to TRBJ2-1; the match to TRBD1 covers 8 bases. The CDR3 is 17 residues long. The junction had 13 bases not matched to a gene; V was cut back by 3 bases and J by 5 bases. The germline gives CDR1 SGDLS, CDR2 YYNGEE. The CDR3 protein is CASSAQPGTGVNNEQFF. CDR3 nucleotides: TGTGCCAGCAGCGCTCAACCCGGGACAGGCGTTAACAATGAGCAGTTCTTC.

CDR3 bases: TGTGCCACCAGCAGGTCCCTGGGAGTCGGGGAGCTGTTTTTT. It codes for CATSRSLGVGELFF. The gene calls are TRBV15 and TRBJ2-2; tentatively, D is TRBD2 (5 bases). There are 14 residues in the CDR3. The V end lost 3 bases, the J end lost 7 bases, and 12 bases lay between the germline ends. CDR1 is LNHNV and CDR2 is YYDKDF in the germline V gene (reference sequence).

This clone was observed a few times. This rearrangement joins TRBV7-2 to TRBJ2-2, with 8 bases matching TRBD2. This CDR3 has 14 amino acids. Germline V gene sequence: CDR1 SGHTA, CDR2 FQGNSA. The ends lost 1 base at V and 7 bases at J; junction bases unmatched: 2. DNA for the CDR3: TGTGCCAGCAGCTTAGGCGGGGGGCACGGGGAGCTGTTTTTT. Translating it yields CASSLGGGHGELFF.

The rearrangement links TRBV19 to TRBJ1-5; maybe TRBD1 (5 bases). Per the germline V gene, CDR1 is LNHDA and CDR2 is SQIVND (reference sequence). The V end lost 3 bases, the J end lost 4 bases, and 13 bases lay between the germline ends. This CDR3 is built from 15 residues. Written as DNA, the CDR3 is TGTGCCAGTAGTATCGGCGTAGGGGCGAATCAGCCCCAGCATTTT. It translates to CASSIGVGANQPQHF.

J is TRBJ2-1 and V is TRBV28; 7 bases are shared with TRBD1. V gave up 4 bases and J gave up 0 bases; unmatched junction bases: 6. The CDR3 loop spans 16 amino acids. Germline values: CDR1 MDHEN, CDR2 SYDVKM. The CDR3 protein is CASSWTGDSSYNEQFF. The CDR3 DNA reads as TGTGCCAGCAGTTGGACAGGTGATAGCTCCTACAATGAGCAGTTCTTC.

This chain connects TRBV6-5 to TRBJ2-2; TRBD2 agrees at 12 bases. The CDR3 spans 16 residues. Germline CDR1 and CDR2: MNHEY and SVGAGI. After removal of 4 bases from V and 5 bases from J, the junction contained 5 bases not matched to a gene. The CDR3 here is CASSSSGGARTGELFF. In DNA form, the CDR3 reads TGTGCCAGCAGTTCTAGCGGGGGGGCCAGGACCGGGGAGCTGTTTTTT.

This sequence joins TRBV4-1 and TRBJ1-2; a possible D gene is TRBD1 (5 bases). This CDR3 spans 17 amino acids. Trimming took off 0 bases at V and 3 bases at J, with 17 bases between the two ends. Germline V gene lookup returns CDR1 MGHRA and CDR2 YSYEKL. The CDR3 protein is CASSQEGRQLMHYGYTF. CDR3 DNA: TGCGCCAGCAGCCAAGAGGGTAGACAGCTAATGCACTATGGCTACACCTTC.

This clone was seen more than once but under ten times. The V gene is TRBV5-1, the J gene TRBJ1-4; 9 bases are a match to TRBD1. The CDR3 is 14 residues long. The germline gives CDR1 SGHRS, CDR2 YFSETQ. V was pared by 4 bases and J by 8 bases, with 6 bases of the junction left unmatched. The CDR3 spells CASSRTGDGEKLFF. The CDR3 DNA follows: TGCGCCAGCAGCAGGACAGGGGATGGGGAAAAACTGTTTTTT.

This chain links TRBV11-2 with TRBJ1-1, with TRBD1 as a possible D gene (6 bases). CDR3 length: 14 amino acids. Germline CDR1 reads SGHAT; CDR2 reads FQNNGV. V lost 4 bases, J lost 2 bases, and 11 bases lay in between. The CDR3 spells CASSSQGTNTEAFF. CDR3 DNA: TGTGCCAGCAGCTCGCAGGGGACTAACACTGAAGCTTTCTTT.